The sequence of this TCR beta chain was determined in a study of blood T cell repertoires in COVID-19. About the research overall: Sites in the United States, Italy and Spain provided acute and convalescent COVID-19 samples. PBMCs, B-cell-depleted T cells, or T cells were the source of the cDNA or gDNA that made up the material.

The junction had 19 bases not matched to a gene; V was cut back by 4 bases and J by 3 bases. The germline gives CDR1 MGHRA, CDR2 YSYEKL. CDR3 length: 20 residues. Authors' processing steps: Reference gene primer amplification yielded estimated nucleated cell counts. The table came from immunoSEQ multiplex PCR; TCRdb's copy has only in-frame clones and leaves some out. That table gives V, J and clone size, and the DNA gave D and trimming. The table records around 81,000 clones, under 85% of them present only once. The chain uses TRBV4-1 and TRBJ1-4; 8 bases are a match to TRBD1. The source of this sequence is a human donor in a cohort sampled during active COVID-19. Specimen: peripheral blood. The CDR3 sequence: CASSLGPPGTGSTANEKLFF. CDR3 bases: TGCGCCAGCAGCCTCGGGCCCCCCGGGACAGGTTCCACCGCTAATGAAAAACTGTTTTTT.